Below are 2 T cell receptor beta chains sequenced from a single sample in a study of blood T cell repertoires in COVID-19. TCRdb's copy holds only in-frame clones and misses some; the assay was immunoSEQ multiplex PCR. The table includes 490,000 or so clones, roughly 90% detected once. Sequenced input: PBMCs or T cells enriched from blood (not recorded which). These receptors originate from a woman in her thirties or forties who had recovered from COVID-19.

The rearrangement joins TRBV29-1 to TRBJ2-7, with 8 bases fitting TRBD1. After removal of 6 bases from V and 4 bases from J, the junction contained 11 bases not matched to a gene. Germline loops: CDR1 SQVTM, CDR2 ANQGSEA. This CDR3 is built from 14 residues. The DNA for the CDR3 is TGCAGCGTCGCCCGCAGGGGGCAGGGGTACGAGCAGTACTTC. Translating it yields CSVARRGQGYEQYF.

The chain links TRBV9 to TRBJ2-1, with 9 bases lining up with TRBD2. Germline V gene sequence: CDR1 SGDLS, CDR2 YYNGEE. The CDR3 totals 16 residues. After removal of 4 bases from V and 1 base from J, the junction contained 6 bases not matched to a gene. Written as DNA, the CDR3 is TGTGCCAGCAGCTCCCCTAGCGGGACGTCCTACAATGAGCAGTTCTTC. It is translated as CASSSPSGTSYNEQFF. Full variable domain (remainder filled in from reference TRBV9 and TRBJ2-1): DSGVTQTPKHLITATGQRVTLRCSPRSGDLSVYWYQQSLDQGLQFLIQYYNGEERAKGNILERFSAQQFPDLHSELNLSSLELGDSALYFCASSSPSGTSYNEQFFGPGTRLTVL.